Sequencing of this T cell receptor beta chain was carried out in a study of beta chain features in type 1 diabetes (dated by TCRdb to the late 2010s). As for the study more broadly: Patients and healthy donors did not differ in mean age, gender distribution, total cell number or subset yield. A total of under 140,000,000 sorted cells were examined across all samples, and the number of cells per subset was strongly correlated with RNA yield. In the study, recently diagnosed type 1 diabetes patients and matched healthy donors were compared on the TCRB repertoires of their sorted circulating CD4+ T cell subsets. Regulatory and stem cell-like memory subsets were isolated from only 8 patients and 8 healthy donors, whereas naive and central memory subsets came from all 30 or so donors. General study outcomes and caveats: A moderate but significant shortening of TCRB CDR3 length was observed in type 1 diabetes patients in all four CD4+ subsets. Shorter templates might be favored by PCR, yet because patient and control samples were amplified and corrected together, any such skew would affect both groups equally. Because small numbers of individuals were included in the HLA sub-analyses, any influence of HLA type on TCRB rearrangement was left unresolved. Because cDNA was sequenced instead of genomic DNA, highly expressing activated cells could be over-represented, though the groups showed no difference in activation or CD3 levels. Fewer insertions and more nucleotide deletions at VDJ recombination sites were observed in patients with type 1 diabetes, implying thymic rearrangement abnormalities. Naive, central memory and regulatory TCRB repertoires appeared more similar among patients than among healthy donors.

The germline V gene specifies SQVTM as CDR1 and ANQGSEA as CDR2. Trimming at the junction amounts to 3 bases on V and 4 bases on J, and the germline ends lie 18 bases apart. Reading from cysteine to phenylalanine, the CDR3 counts 15 amino acids. The only DNA kept is the CDR3, 45 bases in frame from the first base. From each donor, a single peripheral blood sample of around 120 mL on average was drawn into heparinised tubes. Naive, central memory, regulatory and stem cell-like memory CD4+ T cells were sorted on a BD FACSAria II using a panel including CD45RO, CCR7, CD25, CD127, CD95 and CD27. Purity was above 98% for every sorted population. Right away, PBMCs were isolated by Lymphoprep density gradient centrifugation and were stained directly, with no culture step. So that batch effects would be minimized, each experiment stained and sorted samples in pairs, pairing one healthy donor with one patient.

The entire amount of isolated RNA was reverse transcribed using the High Capacity cDNA Reverse Transcription Kit, so the sequenced TCRB transcripts were expressed ones. Deep immunoSEQ sequencing was performed on naive, central memory and regulatory T cell samples, with an average of roughly 3.5 million total reads per sample. Sorted cells were lysed in RLT buffer, and RNA was extracted using DNase-treated RNeasy Micro or Mini kits according to cell number. To prevent cross-contamination, each cell subset was processed individually, whereas patient and healthy donor samples were processed jointly. TCRB sequences were amplified from cDNA with the immunoSEQ multiplex PCR, producing 87-bp fragments spanning the CDR3 region. Sequencing of the amplicons was done on the Illumina HiSeq platform. The published analysis was carried out like this. PCR bias was computationally corrected using synthetic template baselines, reads within Hamming distance 2 were collapsed, and singletons that could not be merged were discarded. Reads were aligned to IMGT to assign V, D and J genes, CDR3 length, and insertions or deletions at six rearrangement sites. Within each subset, clonotype counts were normalized to sorted cell number, after which true diversity and Gini coefficients were computed with the tcR R package. The overlap coefficient, calculated on TCRB nucleotide sequences, was used to quantify repertoire sharing. Out-of-frame TCRB sequences from naive cells were analyzed to stand in for the pre-selection repertoire. Not all clones reach the TCRdb copy of this immuneACCESS table, which keeps in-frame sequences only. Checked studies attribute under half of the gap to unresolved V genes and leave the rest unexplained. V and J calls and clone size are those listed in that table; D and trimming were worked out from the DNA. The sample table contains hundreds of thousands of clones; only one count was recorded for around 15% of them. About 0.02% of the sample comes from the top ten.

This clone was picked up a small number of times. Its antigen has not been determined. Within one base of it there is no much larger clone, and no base qualities were kept. The clonotype originates from a man aged 18 to 29 with type 1 diabetes. The sequenced material came from naive CD4+ T cells from blood. In light of the paper, this sample's cell subset or site label describes: true naive CD4+ T cells. This sequence uses TRBV29-1 and TRBJ1-2; TRBD1 is perhaps the D gene, given 6 matching bases. CDR3 reads: CSVDFGGQLTYGYTF. The bases read TGCAGCGTTGATTTCGGGGGCCAGCTCACCTATGGCTACACCTTC.